The 17 T cell receptor beta chains reported below all come from one sample, sequenced in a study of blood T cell repertoires in COVID-19. Measured with immunoSEQ multiplex PCR; TCRdb has only the in-frame clones, and not every one. In the table there are over 200,000 clones, 70% to 90% of which are singletons. What was sequenced was peripheral blood. The source is a human donor in a cohort sampled during active COVID-19.

As regards this clone: This CDR3 is also generated by other DNA sequences in the sample. V and J are TRBV2 and TRBJ1-5; 9 positions agree with TRBD1. The CDR3 covers 14 residues. CDR1 and CDR2 (germline): SNHLY, FYNNEI. The V segment lost 3 bases and the J segment 4 bases; nucleotides outside the gene matches: 1. DNA for the CDR3: TGTGCCAGCAGTGACGACAGGGGGAATCAGCCCCAGCATTTT. This gives the protein CASSDDRGNQPQHF.

The chain has TRBV6-6 and TRBJ2-7; a possible D gene is TRBD2 (6 bases). There are 15 residues in the CDR3. Germline V gene lookup returns CDR1 MNHNY and CDR2 SVGAGI (reference sequence). V gave up 2 bases and J gave up 5 bases, with 16 bases separating them. The CDR3: CASSYTSGPGDEQYF. For the CDR3, the DNA is TGTGCCAGCAGTTACACATCAGGGCCGGGGGACGAGCAGTACTTC.

J is TRBJ2-5 and V is TRBV18; TRBD2 matches 7 bases. Germline CDR1 KGHSH, CDR2 LQKENI. The CDR3 spans 18 residues. V dropped 3 bases and J dropped 0; count of bases not matched to a gene: 13. CDR3 loop: CASSPQRGRVSYQETQYF. Written as DNA, the CDR3 is TGTGCCAGCTCACCCCAGCGGGGACGGGTTTCGTACCAAGAGACCCAGTACTTC.

The rearrangement links TRBV11-2 to TRBJ1-2; perhaps TRBD1 as D (5 bases). Trimming removed 1 base from V and 2 bases from J, with 23 bases in between. The CDR3 has 19 amino acids. CDR1 is SGHAT and CDR2 is FQNNGV in the germline V gene. The CDR3 nucleotides are TGTGCCAGCAGCTTAGGGGGCGAGGTCCCTCCCCTGTGGAACTATGGCTACACCTTC. Amino acids: CASSLGGEVPPLWNYGYTF.

The V gene is TRBV24-1, the J gene TRBJ1-4, with D tentatively TRBD1 (6 bases). Germline V lookup: CDR1 KGHDR, CDR2 SFDVKD. Trimming removed 3 bases from V and 7 bases from J, with 14 bases in between. The CDR3 totals 15 residues. CDR3 in amino acids: CATSDPGHTFEKLFF. The CDR3 DNA reads as TGTGCCACCAGTGATCCGGGACATACTTTTGAAAAACTGTTTTTT.

V usage is TRBV11-2 and J usage is TRBJ2-1, with a tentative D call TRBD1 (5 bases). Germline V CDR1 and CDR2: SGHAT, FQNNGV. Between the trimmed V and J ends, which lost 4 bases and 4 bases, there was a span of 14 bases. CDR3 length: 15 residues. The chain's CDR3 is CASSSPDSRYNEQFF. In DNA form, the CDR3 reads TGTGCCAGCAGCTCACCAGACAGCAGATACAATGAGCAGTTCTTC.

The chain couples TRBV27 to TRBJ2-7, with D maybe TRBD2 (6 bases). Germline values: CDR1 MNHEY, CDR2 SMNVEV (reference sequence). This CDR3 has 15 residues. The V end was cut by 5 bases, the J end by 5 bases, with 19 bases between. The CDR3 DNA reads as TGTGCCAGCAGTATCCCCAGACTAGACTACCACGAGCAGTACTTC. It yields the protein CASSIPRLDYHEQYF.

This clone has only a few counts. V usage is TRBV7-2 and J usage is TRBJ2-7; 7 bases map to TRBD2. The CDR3 has 15 residues. The trim removed 1 base at V and 2 bases at J, leaving 5 bases unmatched. Germline-derived CDR1 and CDR2 are SGHTA and FQGNSA. CDR3 nucleotide sequence: TGTGCCAGCAGCTTAGTTCCCAGCGGGGCCTACGAGCAGTACTTC. This codes for CASSLVPSGAYEQYF. The full variable domain, rest sourced from reference TRBV7-2 and TRBJ2-7, is GAGVSQSPSNKVTEKGKDVELRCDPISGHTALYWYRQSLGQGLEFLIYFQGNSAPDKSGLPSDRFSAERTGGSVSTLTIQRTQQEDSAVYLCASSLVPSGAYEQYFGPGTRLTVT.

J is TRBJ1-5 and V is TRBV19; no reliable D call. The CDR3 has 16 amino acids. Germline loops: CDR1 LNHDA, CDR2 SQIVND (reference sequence). V was pared by 4 bases and J by 5 bases, with 18 bases between. CDR3 region: CASSTPSGWADQPQHF. The DNA for the CDR3 is TGTGCCAGTAGTACCCCCAGTGGGTGGGCAGATCAGCCCCAGCATTTT. Supplemented by reference TRBV19 and TRBJ1-5, the full variable domain reads DGGITQSPKYLFRKEGQNVTLSCEQNLNHDAMYWYRQDPGQGLRLIYYSQIVNDFQKGDIAEGYSVSREKKESFPLTVTSAQKNPTAFYLCASSTPSGWADQPQHFGDGTRLSIL.

The rearrangement uses TRBV2 and TRBJ1-4; the match to TRBD1 covers 8 bases. Germline V CDR1 and CDR2: SNHLY, FYNNEI. The CDR3 is 15 amino acids. Trimming took 6 bases from V and 3 from J; bases not matched to a gene: 6. This chain's CDR3 is CASRTGVVANEKLFF. In DNA form, the CDR3 reads TGTGCCAGCAGGACAGGGGTAGTAGCTAATGAAAAACTGTTTTTT.

This chain links TRBV7-2 with TRBJ1-2, with D unclear. Germline V gene sequence: CDR1 SGHTA, CDR2 FQGNSA. The CDR3 covers 14 residues. Trimming removed 5 bases at V and 3 bases at J, with 13 bases between. The CDR3: CASSNEGRDYGYTF. The CDR3 DNA is TGTGCCAGCAGCAATGAGGGCCGAGACTATGGCTACACCTTC.

The chain links TRBV4-3 to TRBJ2-2, with 8 bases matching TRBD1. The CDR3 length is 17 residues. V lost 2 bases, J lost 7 bases, and 12 bases stayed unmatched. CDR1 is LGHNA and CDR2 is YSLEER in the germline V gene. CDR3 sequence: CASSQTGGWYASGELFF. The DNA for the CDR3 is TGCGCCAGCAGCCAAACAGGGGGATGGTACGCGAGCGGGGAGCTGTTTTTT.

The gene calls are TRBV24-1 and TRBJ2-3; a weak D match, TRBD2 (7 bases). Germline V CDR1 and CDR2: KGHDR, SFDVKD. Trimming left V 4 bases short and J 6 bases short, with 13 bases between. The CDR3 has 14 residues. The CDR3 nucleotides are TGTGCCACCAGTGACCGCAAGGGGGGGGATACGCAGTATTTT. It codes for CATSDRKGGDTQYF.

The V call is TRBV27, the J call TRBJ1-1, with D maybe TRBD1 (6 bases). V lost 3 bases, J lost 4 bases, and 15 bases lay in between. Looked up from germline, CDR1 is MNHEY and CDR2 is SMNVEV (reference sequence). CDR3 length equals 15 residues. The CDR3 DNA sequence: TGTGCCAGCAGTTTGGGGGGGCCGGGGAGCACTGAAGCTTTCTTT. Translation gives CASSLGGPGSTEAFF.

This chain joins TRBV6-5 and TRBJ1-2; D is perhaps TRBD1 (5 bases). Germline values: CDR1 MNHEY, CDR2 SVGAGI. Trimming took 0 bases from V and 7 from J, leaving 12 bases between them. CDR3 length: 14 residues. In DNA form, the CDR3 reads TGTGCCAGCAGTTACTCGGGGGGAGCAGGTGGCTACACCTTC. Its translation: CASSYSGGAGGYTF.

The V call is TRBV28, the J call TRBJ1-5; no reliable D call. The CDR3 totals 14 residues. Germline loops: CDR1 MDHEN, CDR2 SYDVKM. Trimming took off 2 bases at V and 2 bases at J, with 7 bases between the two ends. DNA of the CDR3: TGTGCCAGCAGTTTAATCATAGGCAATCAGCCCCAGCATTTT. Translating gives CASSLIIGNQPQHF.

The chain recombines TRBV24-1 with TRBJ2-2, with D maybe TRBD1 (6 bases). This CDR3 has 14 amino acids. With 4 bases removed from V and 14 bases from J, the gap between germline ends came to 19 bases. Germline loops: CDR1 KGHDR, CDR2 SFDVKD. The CDR3 sequence is CATSDSNRVGQLFF. Here the CDR3 DNA reads TGTGCCACCAGTGACTCCAACAGGGTGGGGCAACTGTTTTTT.